This T cell receptor beta chain appears in the sequencing data of a study of blood T cell repertoires in COVID-19. Study-level information: Material from acute and convalescent COVID-19 was sourced from the United States, Italy and Spain.

Source study methods: The assay estimated nucleated cells by amplifying reference gene primers. Produced via immunoSEQ multiplex PCR; TCRdb's table is partial and in-frame only. V and J calls and clone size follow that table, whereas D and trimming were derived from the DNA. The repertoire consists of just over 300,000 clones, with around 86% occurring once and the leading ten covering about 4.2%. Per the germline V gene, CDR1 is MDHEN and CDR2 is SYDVKM. V was pared by 11 bases and J by 1 base, with 10 bases between. There are 12 residues in the CDR3. Participants had their cohort set by participant-reported clinical history. All recovered Cohort 3 donors got two negative PCRs, got clearance, or saw symptom resolution.

The receptor's source is a man aged 25 to 40 who had recovered from COVID-19. The chain uses TRBV28 and TRBJ2-3; D might be TRBD2 (6 bases). Sequencing was carried out using PBMCs or T cells enriched from blood (not recorded which). The CDR3 sequence: CAYGGGTDTQYF. The CDR3 bases are TGTGCCTATGGAGGGGGCACAGATACGCAGTATTTT.